This entry describes one TCR beta chain. This clone was counted a few times. There is no known antigen for this receptor. The record has no base qualities; no much larger clone is one base away. The data were obtained in a study of CXCR4 blockade with PD-1 therapy in pancreatic cancer (dated by TCRdb to between 2017 and 2020). With regard to the full study: The study combined multiplex immunohistochemistry and TCRbeta immunosequencing of resected pancreatic ductal adenocarcinoma with ex vivo slice culture testing PD-1 and CXCR4 blockade. Two geographically distinct regions were TCR-sequenced from each of more than five tumors to assess intratumoral heterogeneity. Overall results and qualifications from the work: Only TCRbeta chains were sequenced, so true antigen-specificity overlap of convergent dominant clones remained unconfirmed pending paired alpha-beta single-cell sequencing. The frequency of each amino acid clone correlated strongly with the number of distinct nucleotide rearrangements encoding that clone, suggesting convergent selection driven by common tumor antigens. Tumors showed clonal expansion, with mean productive clonality about 0.14 versus 0.05 in healthy blood, but clonality did not correlate with survival.

The archived tumor blocks were obtained from patients to whom no neoadjuvant therapy had been administered before resection. The preserved-tissue arm of the study used 30 to 35 surgical resection samples from 25 or so previously untreated pancreatic ductal adenocarcinoma patients. For the resection arm, ten 5-micron curls of FFPE tumor adjacent to the multiplex immunohistochemistry slide were used for DNA extraction. CDR1 and CDR2, looked up from the germline V gene, are SQVTM and ANQGSEA. Trimmed from V: 4 bases; trimmed from J: 4 bases; junction bases lacking a gene match: 10. The CDR3, cysteine through phenylalanine, is 15 amino acids long. The only DNA kept is the CDR3, 45 bases in frame from the first base. TCRbeta CDR3 regions were immunosequenced from extracted DNA using the immunoSEQ Assay at Adaptive Biotechnologies. The study's own analysis went as follows. To measure the absolute abundance of each unique TCRbeta CDR3, the sequences were collapsed and filtered. Clonality was calculated as 1 minus Pielou's evenness, using only productive in-frame rearrangements. Regional overlap was evaluated by tracking the top 100 nucleotide rearrangements across paired samples, and paired versus unrelated samples were compared using the Morisita index. The immunoSEQ Rearrangement Details tool was used to assess whether nucleotide rearrangements converged onto identical amino acid sequences. What TCRdb holds here is the immuneACCESS table cut down to in-frame rearrangements. Part of the clones is not present; checked against another copy, under half of the missing clones reflect an unresolved V gene, and the others are unexplained. V and J calls and clone size are as listed in that table; D and trimming were resolved from the DNA. This sample gives approximately 2,500 clones in total; 40% of them show up just once. Under 20% of the sample belongs to the ten largest clones.

Recombination linked TRBV29-1 to TRBJ1-3; 7 bases in between match TRBD1. The sample comprised tumor tissue. The clonotype was recovered from a human donor with pancreatic ductal adenocarcinoma. For the CDR3, the sequence is CSVATGVGTGNTIYF. The sequenced DNA: TGCAGCGTTGCTACAGGGGTTGGTACGGGAAACACCATATATTTT.